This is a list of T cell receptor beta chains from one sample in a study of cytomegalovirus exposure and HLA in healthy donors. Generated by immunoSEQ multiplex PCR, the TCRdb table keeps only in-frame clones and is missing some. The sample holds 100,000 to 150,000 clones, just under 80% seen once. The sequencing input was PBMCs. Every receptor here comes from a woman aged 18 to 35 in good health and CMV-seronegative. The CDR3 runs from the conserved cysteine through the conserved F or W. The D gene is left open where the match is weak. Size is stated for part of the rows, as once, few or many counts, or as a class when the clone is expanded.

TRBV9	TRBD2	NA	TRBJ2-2	TGTGCCAGCAGCCCCGGGACTAGCGCTTTGCTCGCGAACACCGGGGAGCTGTTTTTT	CASSPGTSALLANTGELFF
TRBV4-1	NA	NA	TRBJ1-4	TGCGCCAGCAGCCTTTCGACAGTGAGAATAGAAAAACTGTTTTTT	CASSLSTVRIEKLFF
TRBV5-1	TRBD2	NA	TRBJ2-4	TGCGCCAGCAGCAGCGGGACTAGCGGGAAGGGAAACATTCAGTACTTC	CASSSGTSGKGNIQYF
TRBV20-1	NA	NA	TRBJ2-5	TGCAGTGCTGACCGAGGGGAGACCCAGTACTTC	CSADRGETQYF
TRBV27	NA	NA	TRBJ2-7	TGTGCCAGCAGCCCTGTGGGAAGCCTGGGAGACGAGCAGTACTTC	CASSPVGSLGDEQYF
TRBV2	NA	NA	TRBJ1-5	TGTGCCAGCAAGGCAGCGGGGGATCAGCCCCAGCATTTT	CASKAAGDQPQHF
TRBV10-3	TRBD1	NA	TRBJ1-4	TGTGCCATCAGAAGACAGGGGGGAAAACTGTTTTTT	CAIRRQGGKLFF
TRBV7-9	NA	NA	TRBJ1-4	TGTGCCAGCAGCTTACCAGGTCTAAATGAAAAACTGTTTTTT	CASSLPGLNEKLFF
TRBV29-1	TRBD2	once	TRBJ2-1	TGCAGCGTTGAAGAGCCGGGACTAGCGTGGGGCGACAATGAGCAGTTCTTC	CSVEEPGLAWGDNEQFF
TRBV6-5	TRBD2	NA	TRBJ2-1	TGTGCCAGCAGTGCCTCGACTAGCGGGAGAGGTGAGCAGTTCTTC	CASSASTSGRGEQFF
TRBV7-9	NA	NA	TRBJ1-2	TGTGCCATTGGAGGGCCCTATGGCTACACCTTC	CAIGGPYGYTF
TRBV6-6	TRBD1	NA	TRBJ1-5	TGTGCCAGCGGGACGCCGGGACAGGGTCATCAGCCCCAGCATTTT	CASGTPGQGHQPQHF
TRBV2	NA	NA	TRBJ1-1	TGTGCCAGCCGCGAATGGACTGAAGCTTTCTTT	CASREWTEAFF
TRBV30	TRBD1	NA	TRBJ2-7	TGTGCCTACCAGGGGGCCTACGAGCAGTACTTC	CAYQGAYEQYF
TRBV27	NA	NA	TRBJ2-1	TGTGCCAGTGCCACAGCTTCCTCCTACAATGAGCAGTTCTTC	CASATASSYNEQFF
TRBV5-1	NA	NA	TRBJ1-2	TGCGCCAGCAGCTTGGCCGGGCTGAGGACAGCCAACTATGGCTACACCTTC	CASSLAGLRTANYGYTF
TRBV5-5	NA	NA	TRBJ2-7	TGTGCCAGCAGCCCCCGCCCCGCGGCCTCCTACGAGCAGTACTTC	CASSPRPAASYEQYF
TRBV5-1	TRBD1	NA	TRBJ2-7	TGCGCCAGCAGCTGGGACAGATACGAGCAGTACTTC	CASSWDRYEQYF
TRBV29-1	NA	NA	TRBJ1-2	TGCAGCGTTGAAAGCGACTTTAACACCTTC	CSVESDFNTF
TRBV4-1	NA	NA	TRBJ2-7	TGCGCCAGCAGCCTTTTTCGGGGTGACGAGCAGTACTTC	CASSLFRGDEQYF
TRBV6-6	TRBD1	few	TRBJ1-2	TGTGCCGTATCCAGGGAGGACAGGGGACCCTACACCTTC	CAVSREDRGPYTF
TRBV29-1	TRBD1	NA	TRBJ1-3	TGCAGCGTTGAATTACCGGGACAGGGAACTGGAAACACCATATATTTT	CSVELPGQGTGNTIYF
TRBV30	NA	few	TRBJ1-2	TGTGCCTGGAGTAAGGGGTCCCCAACGAATGGCTACACCTTC	CAWSKGSPTNGYTF
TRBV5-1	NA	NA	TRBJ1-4	TGCGCCAGCAGCTTGGATAGAACTAATGAAAAACTGTTTTTT	CASSLDRTNEKLFF